This T cell receptor beta chain was identified in a study of T-cell memory formation after mild COVID-19. The wider study: Clusters of TCRs were largely donor specific.

This clonotype was counted ten times or more. Its antigen remains unidentified. General study results and limits: Researchers report contracting CD4+ clones mostly in CM and EM, with CD8+ clones in EMRA. Day 15 to 85 contractors were CD4/CD8 balanced; later expanders leaned CD4+.

Barcoded TCR alpha and TCR beta cDNA libraries with UMIs came from 5'RACE using constant-segment primers. Each CDR3 protein is one row after TCRdb ran MiXCR on the 5' RACE reads. Found here are about 14,000 distinct CDR3 sequences, under 25% of them singletons; the top ten hold around half. This clonotype originated in an adult woman who had mild COVID-19 (a few samples of this study predate the infection). Cell type and time point are not known. The sequenced sample was PBMCs or a T cell subset sorted from them (not recorded which).

The CDR3 loop is CASSDSSGGYQETQYF. The CDR3 region has the DNA TGCGCCAGCAGCGATTCTAGCGGGGGGTACCAAGAGACCCAGTACTTC. The chain links TRBV5-1 to TRBJ2-5, with TRBD2 matching 11 bases. Losses at the gene ends were 4 bases for V and 0 bases for J; bases not matched to a gene: 5. The CDR3 is 16 residues long. Per germline, CDR1 SGHRS and CDR2 YFSETQ.